Given below is one T cell receptor (beta chain) in context. Its binding antigen is unknown. Qualities for individual bases were not recorded, and no much larger clone is one base off. The immunoSEQ hsTCRB assay version 4 in survey mode was used to sequence TCRbeta repertoires from genomic DNA. For TCRbeta sequencing, genomic DNA was diluted to about 9.5 ng/uL, and up to 1 ug was used per sample. The authors' pipeline ran thus. ImmunoSeq Analyzer 3.0 was used for analysis of TCRbeta data, and diversity was computed on productive nucleotide rearrangements. Lower-bound TCR diversity was estimated with the improved Chao index, and clonality with the Gini coefficient using the Immunarch R package. Nucleotide rearrangements that differed but encoded the same CDR3beta amino acid sequence were counted as separate clonotypes. Differential abundance analysis found TCRbeta sequences that were significantly enriched in antigen-responding cells compared with anti-CD3/anti-CD28-activated cells. GLIPH2 clustered TCRs by predicted peptide-MHC specificity, both within individual participants and across merged participant data sets. TCRdb's version of the immuneACCESS table is confined to in-frame rearrangements and falls short of the full clone set. An unresolved V gene accounts for under half of the shortfall where checked; the remainder is of unknown origin. Clone size and the V and J calls come from that table; the DNA yielded D and trimming. For this sample there are tens of thousands of clones; roughly 80% appear just once. The ten top clones hold more than 0.75% of the sample.

Looking up the germline V gene (reference sequence) yields CDR1 LGHDT and CDR2 YNNKEL. Measured from the cysteine to the phenylalanine, the CDR3 is 18 residues long. Here the CDR3 DNA is all that survives: 54 bases in frame from base 1. Trimming removed 1 base from V and 3 bases from J, leaving 20 bases between the germline ends. This specimen comes from a study of persistence of HIV-infected CD4 T cells (dated by TCRdb to about 2020). Concerning the study at large: CMV- and HIV-1 Gag-responding CD4+ T cells were isolated from ART-treated individuals so that antigen-driven clonal expansion of HIV-1-infected cells could be examined. The median time the participants had spent on suppressive ART was more than 7 years. Peripheral blood samples of up to about 200 mL were collected at multiple time points, except for a couple of participants, who underwent leukapheresis at a single time point. In the cross-participant TCR cluster analysis, about 8 participants were included for CMV and roughly 7 participants were included for Gag. The clonality of all cells in each sorted population was measured by TCRbeta sequencing, and the clonality of infected cells was measured by proviral sequencing. The investigation overall reported the following: Restriction of bulk TCR analyses to the rare CMV-responding cells that actually carried HIV-1 proviruses was not possible. TCRbeta richness in CMV- and Gag-responding cells was significantly lower than in anti-CD3/anti-CD28-responding cells; CMV-responding cells had higher oligoclonality than CD3/CD28-stimulated and Gag-responding cells. Antigen-responding cells were enriched for expanded CDR3beta sequences that were degenerate, which suggests that CD4+ responses to CMV and Gag underwent convergent selection. The study involved few individuals and tested only a limited range of antigens. A correlation was observed between TCR oligoclonality and proviral oligoclonality within the same sorted populations.

The sample's treatment or condition label is to be understood as: suppressive antiretroviral therapy. Lysates of CMV-infected fibroblasts were used at 8 to 10 ug/mL for cell stimulation. Memory CD4+ T cells that did not respond, being CD40L-negative, CD69-negative and CD45RO-high, were sorted as memory populations depleted of antigen-responding cells. Participants were HIV-1-infected adults who started suppressive ART during chronic infection. Participants had undetectable plasma HIV-1 RNA below 50 copies/mL for at least 4 years. To be included, a participant needed positive CMV serology and a CD4+ T cell count above 400 cells/uL. Before stimulation, PBMCs were isolated using density centrifugation and then depleted of CD8+ T cells. For approximately 19 hours, the CD8-depleted PBMCs were stimulated with anti-CD28/CD49d costimulation, a CD40-blocking antibody, and enfuvirtide to prevent new infections. Sorting was done on either a Beckman Coulter MoFlo Legacy or an XDP sorter, and propidium iodide was used to exclude dead cells. Genomic DNA was extracted with the QIAamp DNA Mini Kit for samples above one million cells, otherwise with the Quick-DNA Microprep Kit.

This chain joins TRBV3-1 (or the pseudogene TRBV3-2) to TRBJ2-3; the D segment cannot be called with confidence. The source is an adult woman with HIV who was CMV-seropositive. The specimen was CD4+ T cells sorted from PBMCs after approximately 20-hour stimulation, collected from a patient who received antiretroviral therapy. This specimen's cell subset or site label, per the study, means: CD40L-CD69- CD45RO-high memory CD4 T cells not responding to CMV lysate. The CDR3 protein: CASSQAGTAGPRTDTQYF. Read as DNA, the sequence is TGTGCCAGCAGCCAAGCTGGAACCGCCGGCCCCCGAACAGATACGCAGTATTTT.